The entry below describes one TCR beta chain. The data are from a study of blood T cell repertoires in COVID-19. Profiling relied on immunoSEQ multiplex PCR, and the TCRdb table lists in-frame clones only, not all of them. The sample includes approximately 140,000 clones, roughly nine tenths of them seen just once. V was shortened by 1 base and J by 2 bases, with 9 bases between the two germline ends. CDR3 length: 15 residues. Looked up from germline, CDR1 is SNHLY and CDR2 is FYNNEI. The chain carries TRBV2 and TRBJ2-1; tentative D call: TRBD1 (6 bases). What was sequenced was peripheral blood. This receptor was obtained from a man between 18 and 35 years old with COVID-19, enrolled during active disease. In nucleotides, the CDR3 is TGTGCCAGCAGTGAAGGGCAGGGGACCTACAATGAGCAGTTCTTC. As protein: CASSEGQGTYNEQFF.